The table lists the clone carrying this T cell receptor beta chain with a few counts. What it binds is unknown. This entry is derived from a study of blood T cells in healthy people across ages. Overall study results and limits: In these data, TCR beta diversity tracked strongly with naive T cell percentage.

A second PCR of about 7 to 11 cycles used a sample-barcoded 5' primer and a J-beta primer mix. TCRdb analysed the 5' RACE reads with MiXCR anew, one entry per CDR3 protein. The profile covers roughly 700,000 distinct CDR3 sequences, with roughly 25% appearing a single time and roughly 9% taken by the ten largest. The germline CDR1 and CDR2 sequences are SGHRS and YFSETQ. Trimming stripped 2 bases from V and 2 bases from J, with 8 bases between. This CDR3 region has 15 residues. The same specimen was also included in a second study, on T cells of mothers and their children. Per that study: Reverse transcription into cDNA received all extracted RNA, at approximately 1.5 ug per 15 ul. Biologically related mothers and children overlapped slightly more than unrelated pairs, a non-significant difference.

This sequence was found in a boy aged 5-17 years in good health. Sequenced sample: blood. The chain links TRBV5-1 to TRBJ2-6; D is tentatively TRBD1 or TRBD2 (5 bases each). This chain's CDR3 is CASSFEGPGANVLTF. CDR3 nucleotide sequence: TGCGCCAGCAGCTTCGAGGGGCCTGGGGCCAACGTCCTGACTTTC.